This T cell receptor (beta chain) was documented in a study of regulatory T cells in long-lasting Graves disease. Study outcomes and limitations: The small sample size may have reduced accuracy.

Arm-PCR of CDR3 regions and iRepertoire HTBI primers were the basis on which TCR beta libraries were built. One entry per CDR3 protein, called by TCRdb with MiXCR from the multiplex PCR reads. The sample shows roughly 500,000 distinct CDR3 sequences, about 15% of them seen only once. This clonotype was counted a few times. Its specificity is not known. Described time point: newly diagnosed GD, antithyroid drugs for less than 3 months. RNA extracted from PBMCs served as the sequencing template. Peripheral blood, 7.5 to 9.5 milliliters per patient, was collected in EDTA tubes. The germline V gene encodes CDR1 MNHNS and CDR2 SASEGT. V was pared by 4 bases and J by 0 bases, with 9 bases between. The CDR3 sequence is 14 residues long. The data were also submitted as part of a second study, on T cells in Graves' hyperthyroidism and ophthalmopathy. That work adds: The HTBI primer set drove a first-round RT-PCR of the TCR CDR3. The model forecast ophthalmopathy, anticipating it by a median around 6.5 months before onset.

The J gene is TRBJ1-1, the V gene TRBV6-1; no firm D call. This clonotype was sampled from a woman between 45 and 65 years old with Graves disease. The sequencing here drew on peripheral blood mononuclear cells (PBMCs), taken at new diagnosis, from a patient treated with antithyroid drugs. The CDR3 is CASSVTQLNTEAFF. CDR3 coding DNA: TGTGCCAGCAGTGTTACACAGCTGAACACTGAAGCTTTCTTT.